The 27 T cell receptor beta chains listed next were all sequenced from one sample in a study of OX40 agonist ivuxolimab in advanced cancers. Data came from immunoSEQ multiplex PCR; TCRdb stores just in-frame clones and leaves some out. The table shows around 62,000 clones, with 80% to 90% occurring only once. This sample comprised CD4+ or CD8+ T cells sorted from blood, obtained in a trial of the OX40 agonist ivuxolimab. These receptors all come from an adult with an advanced solid tumor such as melanoma, head and neck, liver or kidney cancer.

The chain combines TRBV2 with TRBJ2-1; 15 bases are shared with TRBD2. V shed 5 bases, J shed 7 bases, and the junction held 3 bases outside the gene matches. This CDR3 is built from 15 residues. Germline V lookup: CDR1 SNHLY, CDR2 FYNNEI. For the CDR3, the DNA is TGTGCCAGCAGTAGGACTAGCGGGGGGGTAAATGAGCAGTTCTTC. Translation: CASSRTSGGVNEQFF.

This chain connects TRBV27 to TRBJ1-2; D gene uncertain. Germline lookup yields CDR1 MNHEY and CDR2 SMNVEV (reference sequence). The V and J ends lost 6 bases and 8 bases respectively, with 16 bases between them. There are 13 residues in the CDR3. The CDR3 nucleotides read TGTGCCAGCAGCTCGCAGGTGTTTAGGGGCTACACCTTC. Amino acid sequence: CASSSQVFRGYTF.

J is TRBJ2-7 and V is TRBV6-5; no firm D call. The CDR3 runs to 16 residues. CDR1 and CDR2 from the germline V gene are MNHEY and SVGAGI. The V and J ends lost 0 bases and 2 bases respectively, with 14 bases between them. The CDR3 region has the DNA TGTGCCAGCAGTTACTCGAGAGTGACGGTCACCTACGAGCAGTACTTC. Protein product: CASSYSRVTVTYEQYF.

The chain is built from TRBV13 and TRBJ2-5; 12 bases are a match to TRBD2. Trimming took 1 base from V and 4 from J; bases not matched to a gene: 7. The CDR3 is 17 amino acids. Looked up from germline, CDR1 is PRHDT and CDR2 is FYEKMQ (reference sequence). CDR3 in amino acids: CASSLAASGGARETQYF. The CDR3 DNA is TGTGCCAGCAGCTTAGCTGCTAGCGGGGGGGCCCGAGAGACCCAGTACTTC.

The rearrangement uses TRBV9 and TRBJ2-1; D gene ambiguous. The ends were cut back, 3 bases at V and 9 bases at J, with 16 bases in the middle. This CDR3 is 14 amino acids long. Germline loops: CDR1 SGDLS, CDR2 YYNGEE. CDR3 nucleotides: TGTGCCAGCAGCGCCGCCAGCAGGTTGACTGAGCAGTTCTTC. Translated, it gives CASSAASRLTEQFF.

V gene TRBV27 combines with J gene TRBJ2-2; 7 positions agree with TRBD1. V trimming: 8 bases; J trimming: 8 bases; junction bases outside the gene matches: 8. The CDR3 covers 13 residues. Germline CDR1 reads MNHEY; CDR2 reads SMNVEV (reference sequence). The chain's CDR3 is CASSRDSTGELFF. CDR3 nucleotides: TGTGCCAGCTCCCGGGACAGCACTGGGGAGCTGTTTTTT.

The gene calls are TRBV29-1 and TRBJ2-3, with 12 bases aligning to TRBD1. The CDR3 runs 18 residues. Trimming removed 6 bases from V and 1 base from J; junction bases left unmatched: 14. The germline CDR1 and CDR2 sequences are SQVTM and ANQGSEA. CDR3 amino acids: CSVGRDRGHRRGTDTQYF. CDR3 DNA sequence: TGCAGCGTCGGGAGGGACAGGGGGCATCGAAGGGGCACAGATACGCAGTATTTT.

The V gene is TRBV20-1, the J gene TRBJ1-1; D gene unclear. The V end was cut by 5 bases, the J end by 6 bases, with 10 bases between. Germline CDR1 DFQATT, CDR2 SNEGSKA (reference sequence). The CDR3 runs 11 residues. The DNA for the CDR3 is TGCAGTGCTCGCCCGTTGGCTGAAGCTTTCTTT. The encoded protein is CSARPLAEAFF.

For the CDR3, the DNA is TGTGCCAGCCAGGGGGTTTCCTACGAGCAGTACTTC. It yields the protein CASQGVSYEQYF. V usage is TRBV6-6 and J usage is TRBJ2-7; 7 nucleotides line up with TRBD1. CDR1 is MNHNY and CDR2 is SVGAGI in the germline V gene (reference sequence). The CDR3 consists of 12 residues. The V and J ends lost 8 bases and 1 base, in that order; junction bases with no gene match: 2.

V is TRBV5-1 and J is TRBJ2-3, with 8 bases lining up with TRBD2. The CDR3 totals 17 residues. Germline CDR1 SGHRS, CDR2 YFSETQ. The junction had 10 bases not matched to a gene; V was cut back by 4 bases and J by 0 bases. The CDR3 nucleotides are TGCGCCAGCAGCAGGCCCAGCGGGGGAACAAGCACAGATACGCAGTATTTT. Protein: CASSRPSGGTSTDTQYF.

This clone was seen only once. The chain has TRBV4-3 and TRBJ1-1, with D unclear. Trimming left V 3 bases short and J 1 base short, with 9 bases between. Germline loops: CDR1 LGHNA, CDR2 YSLEER. This CDR3 has 14 residues. The CDR3: CASSQGPANTEAFF. As DNA, the CDR3 is TGCGCCAGCAGCCAGGGTCCAGCGAACACTGAAGCTTTCTTT.

This clone was seen just once. The CDR3 reads CASSPPGTGGGYGYTF. The CDR3 DNA is TGTGCCAGCAGCCCCCCCGGGACAGGGGGCGGGTATGGCTACACCTTC. The genes are TRBV5-4 and TRBJ1-2; TRBD1 matches at 12 bases. The V gene end was trimmed by 4 bases and the J gene end by 5 bases; junction bases not matched to a gene: 9. CDR1 is SGHNT, CDR2 YYREEE, per germline (reference sequence). The CDR3 is 16 amino acids.

This chain connects TRBV7-9 to TRBJ2-1, with 8 bases lining up with TRBD2. The CDR3 length is 16 residues. Germline V gives CDR1 SEHNR, CDR2 FQNEAQ (reference sequence). V dropped 6 bases and J dropped 5; count of bases not matched to a gene: 12. The CDR3 sequence: CASSLLRTSYDNEQFF. CDR3 DNA sequence: TGTGCCAGCAGTTTGCTTCGGACTAGCTACGACAATGAGCAGTTCTTC.

The chain couples TRBV7-2 to TRBJ2-3; the D gene could be TRBD1 or TRBD2 (5 bases each). The CDR3 sequence is 14 residues long. CDR1 SGHTA and CDR2 FQGNSA come from the germline V gene. Trimming shortened V by 0 bases and J by 1 base, and 5 bases separated the two germline ends. The CDR3, as DNA: TGTGCCAGCAGCTTAGCGGGGGGCACAGATACGCAGTATTTT. Translated, it gives CASSLAGGTDTQYF.

This clone occurred once. The V and J genes are TRBV6-5 and TRBJ2-7, with 11 nucleotides matching TRBD2. Germline lookup yields CDR1 MNHEY and CDR2 SVGAGI. After removal of 2 bases from V and 2 bases from J, the junction contained 5 bases not matched to a gene. The CDR3 extends over 16 amino acids. Written as DNA, the CDR3 is TGTGCCAGCAGTTACGGGGATAGCGGGGGGGCCTACGAGCAGTACTTC. Translation: CASSYGDSGGAYEQYF.

J is TRBJ2-7 and V is TRBV7-2; TRBD2 might be the D (6 bases). The CDR3 sequence is 15 residues long. V dropped 4 bases and J dropped 0 bases, with 13 bases sitting between them. Germline CDR1 and CDR2: SGHTA and FQGNSA. CDR3 amino acids: CASSYTGLSSYEQYF. DNA of the CDR3: TGTGCCAGCAGCTATACAGGACTAAGCTCCTACGAGCAGTACTTC.

This sequence joins TRBV6-6 and TRBJ1-1, with D possibly TRBD1 on 6 matching bases. V lost 0 bases to trimming and J lost 8 bases, with 13 bases between them. Germline loops: CDR1 MNHNY, CDR2 SVGAGI (reference sequence). The CDR3 covers 14 residues. This CDR3 reads CASSYSRGGQEAFF. CDR3 nucleotide sequence: TGTGCCAGCAGTTACTCTCGCGGGGGGCAGGAAGCTTTCTTT.

The chain couples TRBV4-2 to TRBJ2-7; 13 nucleotides line up with TRBD2. The CDR3 is made up of 17 amino acids. V lost 5 bases to trimming and J lost 2 bases; unmatched junction nucleotides: 9. The V gene's germline CDR1 is LGHNA and CDR2 YNFKEQ. The CDR3 loop is CASSFTPTSGGTYEQYF. The CDR3 DNA sequence: TGTGCCAGCAGCTTCACGCCGACTAGCGGGGGGACCTACGAGCAGTACTTC.

V is TRBV20-1 and J is TRBJ2-7; D unclear. CDR1 and CDR2 from the germline V gene are DFQATT and SNEGSKA (reference sequence). The length of the CDR3 is 11 residues. Trimming stripped 6 bases from V and 8 bases from J, with 14 bases between. The CDR3 loop is CSAMDLLKQYF. The DNA for the CDR3 is TGCAGTGCAATGGACCTACTAAAGCAGTACTTC.

The chain has TRBV4-3 and TRBJ2-2; either TRBD1 or TRBD2 may fit D (5 bases each). Germline V gene data show CDR1 as LGHNA and CDR2 as YSLEER. The CDR3 loop spans 16 amino acids. Trimming removed 4 bases from V and 3 bases from J, with 15 bases in between. The CDR3 loop reads CASSRGDLGDTGELFF. CDR3 DNA: TGCGCCAGCAGCCGTGGGGACCTAGGTGACACCGGGGAGCTGTTTTTT.

This clone was found a few times. J is TRBJ1-5 and V is TRBV11-2; D call uncertain. V was cut by 0 bases and J by 0 bases, with 3 bases left in between. The CDR3 extends over 14 amino acids. Germline V lookup: CDR1 SGHAT, CDR2 FQNNGV. The CDR3 sequence: CASSLEGSNQPQHF. The CDR3, as DNA: TGTGCCAGCAGCTTAGAGGGTAGCAATCAGCCCCAGCATTTT.

This rearrangement joins TRBV27 to TRBJ1-6, with 9 bases identical to TRBD1. Trimming took 1 base from V and 10 from J; bases not matched to a gene: 8. The germline gives CDR1 MNHEY, CDR2 SMNVEV (reference sequence). The CDR3 sequence is 16 residues long. CDR3 nucleotides: TGTGCCAGCAGTTTATTAGGGGACAGGGTTTGGTCACCCCTCCACTTT. It translates to CASSLLGDRVWSPLHF.

V gene TRBV18 combines with J gene TRBJ2-5; no definite D call. Germline V gene data show CDR1 as KGHSH and CDR2 as LQKENI. The CDR3 sequence is 14 residues long. V was trimmed by 5 bases and J by 1 base, leaving 11 bases between them. CDR3 sequence reads: CASSIGGSQETQYF. DNA for the CDR3: TGTGCCAGCTCAATTGGCGGCTCCCAAGAGACCCAGTACTTC.

There are a few counts of this clone. The chain couples TRBV5-1 to TRBJ1-5; D is perhaps TRBD1 (5 bases). Germline V gene data show CDR1 as SGHRS and CDR2 as YFSETQ. Between the trimmed V and J ends, which lost 3 bases and 4 bases, there was a span of 14 bases. CDR3 length: 15 residues. This chain's CDR3 is CASSSGDVENQPQHF. CDR3 nucleotides: TGCGCCAGCAGCTCGGGGGATGTCGAGAATCAGCCCCAGCATTTT. Full variable domain (rest looked up from reference TRBV5-1 and TRBJ1-5): KAGVTQTPRYLIKTRGQQVTLSCSPISGHRSVSWYQQTPGQGLQFLFEYFSETQRNKGNFPGRFSGRQFSNSRSEMNVSTLELGDSALYLCASSSGDVENQPQHFGDGTRLSIL.

The chain couples TRBV14 to TRBJ2-3; unclear D gene. V was clipped by 4 bases and J by 0 bases, with 14 bases between them. Germline V gene data show CDR1 as SGHDN and CDR2 as FVKESK. The CDR3 is made up of 16 amino acids. The CDR3 DNA follows: TGTGCCAGCAGCCCACTGACATTTTCTAGCACAGATACGCAGTATTTT. Translation: CASSPLTFSSTDTQYF.

The chain has TRBV6-1 and TRBJ1-5; TRBD1 agrees at 7 bases. Germline CDR1 MNHNS, CDR2 SASEGT. Unmatched junction bases numbered 9, after V lost 4 bases and J lost 3 bases. This CDR3 has 16 residues. The CDR3 DNA follows: TGTGCCAGCAGTGCTTACGGGACAGCGGACAATCAGCCCCAGCATTTT. Residues: CASSAYGTADNQPQHF.

The chain links TRBV2 to TRBJ1-1, with 7 bases aligning to TRBD1. Germline CDR1 reads SNHLY; CDR2 reads FYNNEI. The CDR3 is 14 residues long. V shed 6 bases, J shed 4 bases, and the junction held 8 bases outside the gene matches. The CDR3 DNA reads as TGTGCCAGCAGGGGGACAGAGATTGGCACTGAAGCTTTCTTT. It is translated as CASRGTEIGTEAFF.